The 8 T cell receptor beta chains listed next were all sequenced from one sample in a study of shared clonotypes between healthy human individuals. The table came from immunoSEQ multiplex PCR; TCRdb's copy has only in-frame clones and leaves some out. The sample carries hundreds of thousands of clones, about 92% recorded once. CD45RO-negative, CCR7-selected cells formed the naive CD8 fraction, which excluded terminally differentiated effector memory CD45RA+ cells. The specimen sequenced was naive CD8+ T cells sorted from blood. The receptors shown here come from a man aged 25-45 years in good health.

The V and J genes are TRBV27 and TRBJ2-7, with D possibly matching TRBD2 (7 bases). Germline V CDR1 and CDR2: MNHEY, SMNVEV (reference sequence). The CDR3 consists of 14 residues. Between the trimmed V and J ends, which lost 3 bases and 4 bases, there was a span of 13 bases. The CDR3 DNA follows: TGTGCCAGCAGTTTTGGGGGGGCTAGGTACGAGCAGTACTTC. This translates into CASSFGGARYEQYF.

In regard to this clone: The sample carries other DNA sequences with the same CDR3. This chain uses TRBV11-2 with TRBJ2-7, with D tentatively TRBD2 (6 bases). Trimming pared 5 bases from V and 6 bases from J, leaving 8 bases between. CDR1 and CDR2 from the germline V gene are SGHAT and FQNNGV. The CDR3 sequence is 11 residues long. CDR3 in amino acids: CASSLEGEQYF. The CDR3 DNA is TGTGCCAGCAGCCTGGAGGGCGAGCAGTACTTC.

This sequence joins TRBV5-1 and TRBJ2-1, with 13 bases identical to TRBD2. This CDR3 is 16 amino acids long. The J segment lost 8 bases and the V segment lost 3 bases, leaving 8 bases of the junction unmatched. CDR1 SGHRS and CDR2 YFSETQ come from the germline V gene. The CDR3 reads CASSSRTSGRVDEQFF. The DNA of the CDR3 is TGCGCCAGCAGCTCGAGGACTAGCGGGAGAGTCGATGAGCAGTTCTTC.

The chain recombines TRBV13 with TRBJ2-1, with D uncertain. Germline CDR1 reads PRHDT; CDR2 reads FYEKMQ (reference sequence). CDR3 length equals 16 residues. Trimming cost V 7 bases and J 0 bases, with 16 bases left between them. Here the CDR3 reads CASINLLRGSYNEQFF. The CDR3 region has the DNA TGTGCCAGCATCAACCTACTCCGCGGCTCCTACAATGAGCAGTTCTTC.

The V gene is TRBV6-5, the J gene TRBJ2-5; 9 bases are a match to TRBD2. This CDR3 contains 15 residues. CDR1 and CDR2 (germline): MNHEY, SVGAGI. V shed 3 bases, J shed 2 bases, and the junction held 4 bases outside the gene matches. This chain's CDR3 is CASSYAGGPQETQYF. The CDR3 coding sequence is TGTGCCAGCAGTTATGCGGGAGGGCCACAAGAGACCCAGTACTTC.

V gene TRBV7-9 combines with J gene TRBJ2-5; 7 nucleotides match TRBD2. V shed 8 bases, J shed 3 bases, and the junction held 15 bases outside the gene matches. Germline-derived CDR1 and CDR2 are SEHNR and FQNEAQ (reference sequence). The CDR3 sequence is 16 residues long. This CDR3 reads CASSLKGLRPKETQYF. As DNA, the CDR3 is TGTGCCAGCTCCCTGAAGGGACTACGTCCGAAAGAGACCCAGTACTTC.

V and J are TRBV19 and TRBJ2-4, with TRBD1 matching 9 bases. V shed 1 base, J shed 3 bases, and the junction held 7 bases outside the gene matches. The CDR3 has 17 residues. Germline-derived CDR1 and CDR2 are LNHDA and SQIVND (reference sequence). The DNA of the CDR3 is TGTGCCAGTAGTATAGGCCCGGGACAGGGCTTCAAAAACATTCAGTACTTC. Amino acids: CASSIGPGQGFKNIQYF.

The chain joins TRBV7-9 to TRBJ2-3, with 8 bases matching TRBD2. Germline V CDR1 and CDR2: SEHNR, FQNEAQ (reference sequence). Germline trimming cut 2 bases from V and 5 bases from J; bases unmatched to any gene: 6. This CDR3 has 15 amino acids. CDR3 nucleotides: TGTGCCAGCAGCTTAAGTCCTAGCGGGTTAGATACGCAGTATTTT. Encoded protein: CASSLSPSGLDTQYF.